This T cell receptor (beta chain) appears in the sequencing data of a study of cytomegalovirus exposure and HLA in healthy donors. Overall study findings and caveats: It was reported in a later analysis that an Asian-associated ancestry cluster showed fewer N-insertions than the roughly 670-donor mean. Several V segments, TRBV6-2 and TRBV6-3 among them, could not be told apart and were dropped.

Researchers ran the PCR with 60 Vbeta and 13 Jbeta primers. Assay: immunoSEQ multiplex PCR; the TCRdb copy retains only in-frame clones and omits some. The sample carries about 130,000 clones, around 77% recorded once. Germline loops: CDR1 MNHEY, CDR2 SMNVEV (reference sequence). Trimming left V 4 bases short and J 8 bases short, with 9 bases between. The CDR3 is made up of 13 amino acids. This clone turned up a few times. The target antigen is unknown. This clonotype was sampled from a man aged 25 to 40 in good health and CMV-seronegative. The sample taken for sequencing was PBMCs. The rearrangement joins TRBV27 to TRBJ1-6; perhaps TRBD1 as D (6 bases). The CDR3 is CASSYRDYSPLHF. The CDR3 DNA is TGTGCCAGCAGTTACAGGGATTATTCACCCCTCCACTTT.